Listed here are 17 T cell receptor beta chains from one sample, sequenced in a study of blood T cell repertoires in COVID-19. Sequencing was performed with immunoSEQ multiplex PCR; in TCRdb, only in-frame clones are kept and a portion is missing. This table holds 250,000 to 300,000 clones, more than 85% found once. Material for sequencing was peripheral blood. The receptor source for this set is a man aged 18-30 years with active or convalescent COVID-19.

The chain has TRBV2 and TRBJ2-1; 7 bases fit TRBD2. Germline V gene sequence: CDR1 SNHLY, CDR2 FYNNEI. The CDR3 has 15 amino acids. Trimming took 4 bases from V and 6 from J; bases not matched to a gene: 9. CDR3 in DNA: TGTGCCAGCAGTGCCCCCCGACTAGCAGGCAATGAGCAGTTCTTC. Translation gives CASSAPRLAGNEQFF.

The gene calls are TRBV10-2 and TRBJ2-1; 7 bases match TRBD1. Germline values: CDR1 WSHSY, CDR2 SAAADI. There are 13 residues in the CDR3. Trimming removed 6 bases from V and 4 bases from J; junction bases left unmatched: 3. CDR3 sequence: CASRGDSYNEQFF. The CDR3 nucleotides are TGCGCCAGCAGGGGGGACAGTTACAATGAGCAGTTCTTC.

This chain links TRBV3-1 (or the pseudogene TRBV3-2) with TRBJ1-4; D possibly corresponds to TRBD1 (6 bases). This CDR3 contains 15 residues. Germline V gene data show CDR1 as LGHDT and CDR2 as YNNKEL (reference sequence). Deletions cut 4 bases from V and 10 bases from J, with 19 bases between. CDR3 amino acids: CASSPGGQTRAKLFF. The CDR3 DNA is TGTGCCAGCAGCCCGGGAGGACAGACACGGGCAAAACTGTTTTTT.

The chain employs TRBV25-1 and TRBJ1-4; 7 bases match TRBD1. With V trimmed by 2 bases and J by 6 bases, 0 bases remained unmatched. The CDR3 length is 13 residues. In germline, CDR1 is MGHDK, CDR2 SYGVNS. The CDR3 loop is CASSETGDEKLFF. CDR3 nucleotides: TGTGCCAGCAGTGAAACAGGGGATGAAAAACTGTTTTTT.

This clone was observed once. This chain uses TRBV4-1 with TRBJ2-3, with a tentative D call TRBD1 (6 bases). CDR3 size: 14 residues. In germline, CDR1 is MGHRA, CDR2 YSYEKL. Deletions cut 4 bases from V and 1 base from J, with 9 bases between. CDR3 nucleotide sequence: TGCGCCAGCAGCCGCGCAGGGGGCACAGATACGCAGTATTTT. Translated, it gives CASSRAGGTDTQYF.

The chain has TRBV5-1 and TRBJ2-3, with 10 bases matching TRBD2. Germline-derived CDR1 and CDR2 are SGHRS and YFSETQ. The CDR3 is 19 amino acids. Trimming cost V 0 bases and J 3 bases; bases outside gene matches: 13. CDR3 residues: CASSLAQALAGEGTDTQYF. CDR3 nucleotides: TGCGCCAGCAGCTTGGCCCAGGCCCTAGCGGGGGAGGGGACAGATACGCAGTATTTT.

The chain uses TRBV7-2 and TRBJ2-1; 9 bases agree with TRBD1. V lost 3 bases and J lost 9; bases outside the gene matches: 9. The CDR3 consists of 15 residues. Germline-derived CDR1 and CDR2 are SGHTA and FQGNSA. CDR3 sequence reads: CASSLAPQGASEQFF. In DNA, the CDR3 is TGTGCCAGCAGCTTGGCACCACAGGGGGCAAGTGAGCAGTTCTTC.

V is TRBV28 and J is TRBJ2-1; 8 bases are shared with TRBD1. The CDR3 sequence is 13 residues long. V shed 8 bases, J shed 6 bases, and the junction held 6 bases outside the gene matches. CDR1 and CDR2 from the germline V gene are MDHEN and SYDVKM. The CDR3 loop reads CASGQGGGNEQFF. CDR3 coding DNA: TGTGCCAGCGGACAGGGAGGTGGCAATGAGCAGTTCTTC.

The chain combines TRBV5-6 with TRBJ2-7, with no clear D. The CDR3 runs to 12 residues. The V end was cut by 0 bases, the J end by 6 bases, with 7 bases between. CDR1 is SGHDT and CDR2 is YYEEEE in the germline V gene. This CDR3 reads CASSLDGGEQYF. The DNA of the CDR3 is TGTGCCAGCAGCTTGGACGGCGGCGAGCAGTACTTC.

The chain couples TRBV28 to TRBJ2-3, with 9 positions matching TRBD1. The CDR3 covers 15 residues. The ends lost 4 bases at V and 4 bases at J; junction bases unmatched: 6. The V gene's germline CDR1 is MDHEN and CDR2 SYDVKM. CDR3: CASSWDRVTSDTQYF. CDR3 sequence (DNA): TGTGCCAGCAGTTGGGACAGGGTAACGTCAGATACGCAGTATTTT.

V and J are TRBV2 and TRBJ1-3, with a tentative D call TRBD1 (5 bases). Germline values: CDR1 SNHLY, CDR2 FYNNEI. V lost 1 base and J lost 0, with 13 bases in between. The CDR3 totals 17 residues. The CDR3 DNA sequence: TGTGCCAGCAGTGAAGACCCCCGCAGGGCCTCTGGAAACACCATATATTTT. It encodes CASSEDPRRASGNTIYF.

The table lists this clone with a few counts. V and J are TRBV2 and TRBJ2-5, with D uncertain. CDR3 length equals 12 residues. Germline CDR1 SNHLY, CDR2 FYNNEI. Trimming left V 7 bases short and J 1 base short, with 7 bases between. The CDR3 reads CASTSLQETQYF. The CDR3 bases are TGTGCCAGCACGAGCCTCCAAGAGACCCAGTACTTC.

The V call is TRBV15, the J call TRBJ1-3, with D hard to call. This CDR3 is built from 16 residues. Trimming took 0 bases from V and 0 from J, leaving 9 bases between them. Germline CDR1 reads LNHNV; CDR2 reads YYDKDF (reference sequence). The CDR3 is CATSRDAGYSGNTIYF. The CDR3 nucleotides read TGTGCCACCAGCAGAGATGCAGGATACTCTGGAAACACCATATATTTT. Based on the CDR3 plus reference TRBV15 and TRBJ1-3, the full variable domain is DAMVIQNPRYQVTQFGKPVTLSCSQTLNHNVMYWYQQKSSQAPKLLFHYYDKDFNNEADTPDNFQSRRPNTSFCFLDIRSPGLGDTAMYLCATSRDAGYSGNTIYFGEGSWLTVV.

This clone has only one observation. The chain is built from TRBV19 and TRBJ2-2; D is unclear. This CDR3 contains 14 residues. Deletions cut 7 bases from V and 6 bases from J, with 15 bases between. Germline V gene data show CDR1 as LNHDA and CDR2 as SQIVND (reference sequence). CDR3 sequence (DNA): TGTGCCAGTACATTTCTAGTTCTGGCCGGGGAGCTGTTTTTT. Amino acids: CASTFLVLAGELFF.

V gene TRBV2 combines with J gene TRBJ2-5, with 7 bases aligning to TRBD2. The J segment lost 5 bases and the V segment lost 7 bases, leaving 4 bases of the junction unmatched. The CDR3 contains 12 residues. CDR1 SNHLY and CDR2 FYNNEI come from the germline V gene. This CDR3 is CASKGLDETQYF. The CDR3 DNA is TGTGCCAGCAAAGGACTAGATGAGACCCAGTACTTC.

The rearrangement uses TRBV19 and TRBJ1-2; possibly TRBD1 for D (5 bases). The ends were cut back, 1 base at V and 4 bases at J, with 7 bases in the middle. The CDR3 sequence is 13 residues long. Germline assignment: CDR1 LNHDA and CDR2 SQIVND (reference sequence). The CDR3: CASSIGQSYGYTF. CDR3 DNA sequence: TGTGCCAGTAGTATAGGACAGTCCTATGGCTACACCTTC. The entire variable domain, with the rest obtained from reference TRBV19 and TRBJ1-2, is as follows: DGGITQSPKYLFRKEGQNVTLSCEQNLNHDAMYWYRQDPGQGLRLIYYSQIVNDFQKGDIAEGYSVSREKKESFPLTVTSAQKNPTAFYLCASSIGQSYGYTFGSGTRLTVV.

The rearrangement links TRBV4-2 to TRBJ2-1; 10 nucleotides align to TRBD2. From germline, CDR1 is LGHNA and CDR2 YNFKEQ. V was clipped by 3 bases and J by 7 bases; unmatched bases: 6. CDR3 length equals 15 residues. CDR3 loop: CASSQGTSDGNEQFF. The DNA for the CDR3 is TGTGCCAGCAGCCAGGGGACTAGCGACGGGAATGAGCAGTTCTTC.